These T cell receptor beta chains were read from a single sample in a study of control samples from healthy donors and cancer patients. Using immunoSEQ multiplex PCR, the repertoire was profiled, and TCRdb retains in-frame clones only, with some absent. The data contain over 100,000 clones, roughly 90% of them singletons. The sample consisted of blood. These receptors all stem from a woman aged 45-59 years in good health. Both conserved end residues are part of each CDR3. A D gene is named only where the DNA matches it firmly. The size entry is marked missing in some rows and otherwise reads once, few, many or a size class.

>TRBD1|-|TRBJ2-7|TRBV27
TGTGCCAGCAGTAGACAGGGCTATTCCTACGAGCAGTACTTC
CASSRQGYSYEQYF
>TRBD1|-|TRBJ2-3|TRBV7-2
TGTGCCAGCAGCAGACAGGGGTACACAGATACGCAGTATTTT
CASSRQGYTDTQYF
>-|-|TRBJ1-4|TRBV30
TGTGCCTGGAGTGTAATGCGGCGTGAAAAACTGTTTTTT
CAWSVMRREKLFF
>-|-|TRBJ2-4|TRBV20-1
TGCAGTGCTAGATTACGACACAGGCAACACTTC
CSARLRHRQHF
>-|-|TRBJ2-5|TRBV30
TGTGCCTGGAGTACCGGCGGATTCCAAGAGACCCAGTACTTC
CAWSTGGFQETQYF
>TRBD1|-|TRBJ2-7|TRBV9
TGTGCCAGCAGCGTGGGACAGGGGCCGCCCTACGAGCAGTACTTC
CASSVGQGPPYEQYF
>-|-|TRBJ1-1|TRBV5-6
TGTGCCAGCAGTCCGCAACGGGGCGTCACTGAAGCTTTCTTT
CASSPQRGVTEAFF
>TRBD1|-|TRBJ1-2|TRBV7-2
TGTGCCAGCAGCTTACCGGCAGGGGGCGTCTATGGCTACACCTTC
CASSLPAGGVYGYTF
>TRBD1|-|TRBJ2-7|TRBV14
TGTGCCAGCAGCTGGGACAGGGGACACGAGCAGTACTTC
CASSWDRGHEQYF
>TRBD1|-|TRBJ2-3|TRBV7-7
TGTGCCAGCAGCGCAACAGGGGTGGGCACAGATACGCAGTATTTT
CASSATGVGTDTQYF
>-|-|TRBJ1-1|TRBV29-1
TGCAGCGTTGAAAACGGGAACACTGAAGCTTTCTTT
CSVENGNTEAFF
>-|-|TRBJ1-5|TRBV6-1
TGTGCCAGCAGTGAATGGGGGTTGGGGGTATATAGCAATCAGCCCCAGCATTTT
CASSEWGLGVYSNQPQHF
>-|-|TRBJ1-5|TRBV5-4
TGTGCCAGCAGCTTGGGGGGGTCTAGCAATCAGCCCCAGCATTTT
CASSLGGSSNQPQHF
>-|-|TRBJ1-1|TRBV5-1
TGCGCCAGCAGCAAGGGACGGCAAACTGAAGCTTTCTTT
CASSKGRQTEAFF
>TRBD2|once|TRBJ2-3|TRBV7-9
TGTGCCAGCAGCTTACTAGCGGTTAGCACAGATACGCAGTATTTT
CASSLLAVSTDTQYF
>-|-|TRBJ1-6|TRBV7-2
TGTGCCAGCAGCCCGGTTCTCTCCTATAATTCACCCCTCCACTTT
CASSPVLSYNSPLHF
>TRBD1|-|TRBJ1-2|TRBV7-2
TGTGCCAGCAGCCTACAGGGGTCTGACTATGGCTACACCTTC
CASSLQGSDYGYTF
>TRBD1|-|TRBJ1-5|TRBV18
TGTGCCAGCTCACCGTTGGACAGGGGGCATAACAATCAGCCCCAGCATTTT
CASSPLDRGHNNQPQHF
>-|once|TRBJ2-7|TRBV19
TGTGCCAGTAGTAAGAGGAGCTCCTACGAGCAGTACTTC
CASSKRSSYEQYF
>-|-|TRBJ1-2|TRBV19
TGTGCCACCTCTCCAGGTGGCTATGGCTACACCTTC
CATSPGGYGYTF
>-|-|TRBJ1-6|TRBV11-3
TGTGCCAGCAGCCGATCTTATAATTCACCCCTCCACTTT
CASSRSYNSPLHF
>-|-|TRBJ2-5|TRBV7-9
TGTGCCAGCAGCCGATACGGGGGACAGGAGACCCAGTACTTC
CASSRYGGQETQYF
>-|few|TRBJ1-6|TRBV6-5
TGTGCCAGCCAGGGAGATTCGAGCGATTCACCCCTCCACTTT
CASQGDSSDSPLHF
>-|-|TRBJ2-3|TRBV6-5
TGTGCCACGTCCGACGGGACAGATACGCAGTATTTT
CATSDGTDTQYF
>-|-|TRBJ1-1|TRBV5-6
TGTGCCAGCAGCTTGTTTGAAGGGGCGCCCACTGAAGCTTTCTTT
CASSLFEGAPTEAFF
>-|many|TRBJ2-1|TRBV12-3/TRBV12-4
TGTGCCAGCAGTTTAGTGGGGGGCAATGAGCAGTTCTTC
CASSLVGGNEQFF
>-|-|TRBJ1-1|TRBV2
TGTGCCAGAAGACGAGATGAAGCTTTCTTT
CARRRDEAFF
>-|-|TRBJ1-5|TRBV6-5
TGTGCCAGCATCTACAGGGAGGGTAGTAATCAGCCCCAGCATTTT
CASIYREGSNQPQHF
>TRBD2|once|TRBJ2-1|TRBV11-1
TGTGCCAGCAGCCAGGGACTAGCGGGAGACCACAATGAGCAGTTCTTC
CASSQGLAGDHNEQFF
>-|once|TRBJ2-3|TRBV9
TGTGCCAGCAGCGTTCTTTCCACAGATACGCAGTATTTT
CASSVLSTDTQYF
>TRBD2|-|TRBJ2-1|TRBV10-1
TGCGCCAGCAGTGAGTGGTCTAGCGGGAGGTTCCTAGGCAATGAGCAGTTCTTC
CASSEWSSGRFLGNEQFF
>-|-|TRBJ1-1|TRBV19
TGTGCCAGTAGTATTGAGGGGAGGCAAGCTTTCTTT
CASSIEGRQAFF
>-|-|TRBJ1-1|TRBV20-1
TGCAGTGCTAGTGGACACCCGAACACTGAAGCTTTCTTT
CSASGHPNTEAFF
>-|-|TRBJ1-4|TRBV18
TGTGCCAGCTCACCAACGGGGCCCGGGGAAAAACTGTTTTTT
CASSPTGPGEKLFF
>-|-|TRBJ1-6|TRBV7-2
TGTGCCAGCAGCTTAAGGGTTGCACCCCTCCACTTT
CASSLRVAPLHF
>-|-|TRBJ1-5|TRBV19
TGTGCCAGTAGCGACACTAGCAATCAGCCCCAGCATTTT
CASSDTSNQPQHF
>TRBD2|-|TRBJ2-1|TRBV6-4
TGTGCCAGCAGTTTAAGGGCGGGAGGGCCCAATGAGCAGTTCTTC
CASSLRAGGPNEQFF
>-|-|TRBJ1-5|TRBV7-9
TGTGCCAGCAGCTTCGCCGTGGGCTCCAATCAGCCCCAGCATTTT
CASSFAVGSNQPQHF
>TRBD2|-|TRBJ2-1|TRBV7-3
TGTGCCAGCAGCTTAAGGCGGGAGGGCCTAAACAATGAGCAGTTCTTC
CASSLRREGLNNEQFF
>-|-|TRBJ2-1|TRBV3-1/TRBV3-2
TGTGCCAGCAGCCAATACCCCCCCCCTCCGGGGGAGCAGTTCTTC
CASSQYPPPPGEQFF
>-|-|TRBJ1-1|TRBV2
TGTGCCAGCAGTGAAGCGCGGCCGAGGGACACTGAAGCTTTCTTT
CASSEARPRDTEAFF
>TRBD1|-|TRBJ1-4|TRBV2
TGTGCCAGCAGTGACCCCACAGGGGGGGGTGAAAAACTGTTTTTT
CASSDPTGGGEKLFF
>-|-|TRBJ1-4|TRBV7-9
TGTGCCAGCAGCTTACGGACTGCAACTAATGAAAAACTGTTTTTT
CASSLRTATNEKLFF
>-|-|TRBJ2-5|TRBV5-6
TGTGCCAGCAGCTTAGAAGTAACGGAGACCCAGTACTTC
CASSLEVTETQYF
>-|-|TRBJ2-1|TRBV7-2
TGTGCCAGCAGCTTCGAGCGAGTAGGTAGCAAAGAGCAGTTCTTC
CASSFERVGSKEQFF
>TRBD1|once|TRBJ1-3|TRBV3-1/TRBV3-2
TGTGCCAGCAGCCACGGGACAGGGAACACCATATATTTT
CASSHGTGNTIYF
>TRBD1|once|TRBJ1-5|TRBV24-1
TGTGCCACCAGTTCGACAGGGTCCTACCCTAATCAGCCCCAGCATTTT
CATSSTGSYPNQPQHF
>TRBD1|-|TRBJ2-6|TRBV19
TGTGCCAGTGTCTTAAACAGGGGCCCTGGGGCCAACGTCCTGACTTTC
CASVLNRGPGANVLTF
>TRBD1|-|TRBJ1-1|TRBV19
TGTGCCAGTAGTACACAGGGGGGCAGGTCCACTGAAGCTTTCTTT
CASSTQGGRSTEAFF
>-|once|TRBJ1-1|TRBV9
TGTGCCAGCAGCCGCCGTGACACTGAAGCTTTCTTT
CASSRRDTEAFF
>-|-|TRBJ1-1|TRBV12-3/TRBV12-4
TGTGCCAGCAGTTTTGTAGGTAGGGTTGAAGCTTTCTTT
CASSFVGRVEAFF
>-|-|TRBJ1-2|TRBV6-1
TGTGCCAGCAGTGAAGGGGCACCGTACTATGGCTACACCTTC
CASSEGAPYYGYTF
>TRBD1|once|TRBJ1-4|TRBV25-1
TGTGCCAGCAGTGACCCCGGGACAGCAACTAATGAAAAACTGTTTTTT
CASSDPGTATNEKLFF
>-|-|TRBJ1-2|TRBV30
TGTGCCTGGGGCGCCGGGGCTAACTATGGCTACACCTTC
CAWGAGANYGYTF
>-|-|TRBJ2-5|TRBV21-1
TGTGCCAGCAGCAAGTGGGGTAGCCAAGAGACCCAGTACTTC
CASSKWGSQETQYF
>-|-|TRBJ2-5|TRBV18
TGTGCCAGCTCACCACTCCGTCTGGAAGAGACCCAGTACTTC
CASSPLRLEETQYF
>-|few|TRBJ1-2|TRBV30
TGTGCCTCGTATAACAGGGATGGCTACACCTTC
CASYNRDGYTF
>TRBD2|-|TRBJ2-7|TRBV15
TGTGCCACCAGCCCTGGGGGGGTCGTCTACGAGCAGTACTTC
CATSPGGVVYEQYF
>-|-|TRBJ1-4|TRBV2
TGTGCCAGCAGTCTCCGACAGTCAACTAATGAAAAACTGTTTTTT
CASSLRQSTNEKLFF
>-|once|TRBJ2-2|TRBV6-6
TGTGCCAGCAACAAAGGGGGGAACACCGGGGAGCTGTTTTTT
CASNKGGNTGELFF